Listed below are T cell receptor beta chains from one sample, sequenced in a study of Graves' ophthalmopathy and Graves' hyperthyroidism. TCRdb fed the multiplex PCR reads into MiXCR, producing one record per CDR3 protein. The data contain about 740,000 distinct CDR3 sequences, 40% of them singletons. Sequencing was performed on peripheral blood. These receptors were obtained from an adult man with Graves' ophthalmopathy. Both conserved end residues are part of each CDR3.

V gene: TRBV2; J gene: TRBJ2-2; CDR3 protein: CASLVGAGELFF
V gene: TRBV11-2; J gene: TRBJ2-7; CDR3 protein: CASSFFGVSSDEQYF
V gene: TRBV29-1; J gene: TRBJ2-3; CDR3 protein: CSIRDTDTQYF
V gene: TRBV20-1; J gene: TRBJ2-7; CDR3 protein: CSAIAPGQAYEQYF
V gene: TRBV10-3; J gene: TRBJ1-1; CDR3 protein: CAISESRSGTGVRTEAFF
V gene: TRBV10-3; J gene: TRBJ2-3; CDR3 protein: CASSEGLRGNLEDTQYF
V gene: TRBV10-3; J gene: TRBJ2-6; CDR3 protein: CAISEAGSGANVLTF
V gene: TRBV12-3/TRBV12-4; J gene: TRBJ1-5; CDR3 protein: CASSPDGDNQPQHF
V gene: TRBV10-3; J gene: TRBJ1-2; CDR3 protein: CAISGQRDGYTF
V gene: TRBV11-2; J gene: TRBJ1-2; CDR3 protein: CASSLGFYGYTF
V gene: TRBV6-6; J gene: TRBJ2-7; CDR3 protein: CASRAGTYEQYF